The 10 T cell receptor beta chains below all came from one sample that was sequenced in a study of shared clonotypes between healthy human individuals. Terminally differentiated effector memory CD45RA+ cells were left out of the naive CD8 fraction, which was CD45RO-negative and positively selected for CCR7. Sequencing used immunoSEQ multiplex PCR; TCRdb keeps in-frame clones, though not all of them. The sample lists roughly 2,000,000 clones, around 93% occurring once. Input material: naive CD8+ T cells from PBMCs. These receptors were obtained from a man aged 18 to 29 in good health. Some clones in this sample may be carry-over from other donors' samples.

The chain recombines TRBV7-8 with TRBJ1-4; D uncertain. There are 13 residues in the CDR3. Trimming stripped 2 bases from V and 7 bases from J, with 8 bases between. Germline values: CDR1 SGHVS, CDR2 FQNEAQ. In DNA, the CDR3 is TGTGCCAGCAGCTTAATGTATCGTGAAAAACTGTTTTTT. This encodes CASSLMYREKLFF.

Comments on this clone: Other DNA sequences in this sample translate to the same CDR3. CDR3 region: CASSLLSSDTQYF. The CDR3 DNA is TGTGCCAGCAGTTTACTTAGTAGCGATACGCAGTATTTT. The chain joins TRBV27 to TRBJ2-3; D gene uncertain. CDR3 length: 13 residues. Trimming left V 2 bases short and J 6 bases short, with 9 bases between. CDR1 and CDR2 (germline): MNHEY, SMNVEV (reference sequence).

The chain combines TRBV28 with TRBJ2-2, with D perhaps TRBD1 (6 bases). Germline assignment: CDR1 MDHEN and CDR2 SYDVKM. The CDR3 is 15 amino acids. V was clipped by 8 bases and J by 0 bases, with 13 bases between them. This CDR3 reads CASGSGTTNTGELFF. In DNA form, the CDR3 reads TGTGCCAGCGGCTCCGGGACAACGAACACCGGGGAGCTGTTTTTT.

A few counts support this clone. The sample contains more than one DNA sequence encoding this CDR3. The J gene is TRBJ1-1, the V gene TRBV28, with D uncertain. The CDR3 length is 12 residues. V was pared by 6 bases and J by 1 base, with 6 bases between. CDR1 and CDR2 from the germline V gene are MDHEN and SYDVKM. Written as DNA, the CDR3 is TGTGCCAGCAGATTCCGGAACACTGAAGCTTTCTTT. It encodes CASRFRNTEAFF.

V gene TRBV4-2 combines with J gene TRBJ2-7; perhaps TRBD2 as D (5 bases). V lost 4 bases and J lost 2, with 15 bases in between. CDR3 size: 15 residues. Germline CDR1 reads LGHNA; CDR2 reads YNFKEQ. The CDR3 spells CASSPEVPRTYEQYF. The CDR3 nucleotides are TGTGCCAGCAGCCCGGAGGTCCCCAGAACCTACGAGCAGTACTTC.

Concerning this clone itself: Sequence at one end of the junction differs from germline and may be a read error. This rearrangement joins TRBV5-5 to TRBJ2-7; D is perhaps TRBD1 or TRBD2 (5 bases each). The CDR3 has 14 amino acids. From germline, CDR1 is SGHKS and CDR2 YYEKEE (reference sequence). For the CDR3, the DNA is TGTGCCAGCAACTTGGCGGGCAGGGAATACGAGCAGTACTTC. Protein product: CASNLAGREYEQYF.

V and J are TRBV4-3 and TRBJ1-4, with TRBD1 matching over 7 bases. The ends lost 0 bases at V and 8 bases at J; junction bases unmatched: 9. The length of the CDR3 is 16 residues. CDR1 is LGHNA, CDR2 YSLEER, per germline. CDR3 amino acids: CASSQDGTGVTEKLFF. The CDR3 DNA sequence: TGCGCCAGCAGCCAAGATGGAACAGGGGTGACCGAAAAACTGTTTTTT.

The V and J genes are TRBV27 and TRBJ2-4; 12 bases align to TRBD2. Germline CDR1 and CDR2: MNHEY and SMNVEV (reference sequence). The CDR3 is 14 residues long. V shed 6 bases and J 7 bases; nucleotides not matched to a gene: 4. CDR3 nucleotide sequence: TGTGCCAGCAGGGTAACTAGCGGGGGGAACATTCAGTACTTC. It is translated as CASRVTSGGNIQYF.

This chain uses TRBV6-4 with TRBJ1-2, with a weak D call TRBD1 (6 bases). This CDR3 comprises 13 residues. V lost 2 bases and J 2 bases, leaving 6 bases between the germline ends. Germline CDR1 is MRHNA and CDR2 is SNTAGT. The CDR3 sequence is CASSDGGNYGYTF. CDR3 nucleotide sequence: TGTGCCAGCAGTGACGGGGGCAACTATGGCTACACCTTC.

This clone was observed once. CDR3 amino acids: CASSLEIEGHGADTQYF. The CDR3 DNA is TGCGCCAGCAGCTTGGAAATAGAGGGCCATGGTGCAGATACGCAGTATTTT. This chain joins TRBV5-1 and TRBJ2-3, with D possibly TRBD2 on 5 matching bases. From germline, CDR1 is SGHRS and CDR2 YFSETQ. This CDR3 has 17 residues. V was cut by 0 bases and J by 4 bases, with 18 bases left in between.